The 2 T cell receptor beta chains below were found in one sample sequenced in a study of shared clonotypes between healthy human individuals. The table came from immunoSEQ multiplex PCR; TCRdb's copy has only in-frame clones and leaves some out. Of about 1,800,000 clones in the sample, over 85% are singletons; the top ten hold more than 0.9%. CD45RO-negative CD8 cells positively selected for CCR7 made up the naive population, which excluded terminally differentiated effector memory CD45RA+ cells. Sequenced input: naive CD8+ T cells sorted from blood. The receptors shown here come from a man between 18 and 35 years old in good health.

The chain carries TRBV4-1 and TRBJ2-7; D is possibly TRBD2 (6 bases). CDR1 is MGHRA, CDR2 YSYEKL, per germline. V shed 4 bases and J shed 0 bases, with 13 bases lying between them. The CDR3 covers 15 residues. This CDR3 reads CASSPSGSFSYEQYF. CDR3 bases: TGCGCCAGCAGCCCAAGCGGGTCCTTCTCCTACGAGCAGTACTTC.

The chain recombines TRBV7-2 with TRBJ2-1; 7 bases align to TRBD1. Germline V gives CDR1 SGHTA, CDR2 FQGNSA. The CDR3 loop spans 14 amino acids. With 1 base clipped from V and 8 bases from J, the junction kept 5 bases outside the gene matches. Here the CDR3 DNA reads TGTGCCAGCAGCTTAGTTAACAGGGGCCATGAGCAGTTCTTC. Protein: CASSLVNRGHEQFF.